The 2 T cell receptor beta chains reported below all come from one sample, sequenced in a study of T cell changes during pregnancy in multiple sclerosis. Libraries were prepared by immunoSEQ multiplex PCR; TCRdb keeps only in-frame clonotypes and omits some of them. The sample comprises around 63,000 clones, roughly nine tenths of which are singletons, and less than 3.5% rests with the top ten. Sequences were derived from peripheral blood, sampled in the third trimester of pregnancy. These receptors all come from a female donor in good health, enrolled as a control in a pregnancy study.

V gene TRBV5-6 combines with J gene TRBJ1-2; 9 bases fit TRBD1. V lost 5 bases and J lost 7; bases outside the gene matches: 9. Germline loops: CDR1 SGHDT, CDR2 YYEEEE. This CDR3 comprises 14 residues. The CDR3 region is CASSRGQGYLGYTF. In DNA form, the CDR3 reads TGTGCCAGCAGTCGCGGACAGGGGTACCTTGGCTACACCTTC.

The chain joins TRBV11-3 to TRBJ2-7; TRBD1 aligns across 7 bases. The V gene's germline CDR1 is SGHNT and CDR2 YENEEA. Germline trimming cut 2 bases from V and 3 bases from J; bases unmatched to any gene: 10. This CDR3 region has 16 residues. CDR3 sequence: CASSLRIQGLGYEQYF. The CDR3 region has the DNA TGTGCCAGCAGCTTAAGGATACAGGGGCTAGGCTACGAGCAGTACTTC.